The T cell receptor beta chain described here comes from a study of TIL therapy for anti-PD-1-resistant metastatic lung cancer. Whole-study context: Half of patients were current or former smokers. Median tumor mutation burden was approximately 1.5 mutations per megabase.

The libraries were made with immunoSEQ v3. TCRdb's table, derived via immunoSEQ multiplex PCR, lists solely in-frame clones and lacks some. Among some 13,000 clones listed, about 70% were seen once. CDR1 KGHSH and CDR2 LQKENI come from the germline V gene. With 2 bases removed from V and 0 bases from J, the gap between germline ends came to 7 bases. This CDR3 contains 15 residues. The time point denotes: pre-treatment sample, taken before nivolumab and TIL therapy. Tumor tissue came from excised metastases, mostly pleural nodules or supraclavicular lymph nodes. This receptor was identified in a woman between 30 and 80 years old with non-small cell lung cancer. The specimen comprised tumor tissue, sampled at baseline. V gene TRBV18 combines with J gene TRBJ1-4; D gene ambiguous. Here the CDR3 DNA reads TGTGCCAGCTCACCAAGAGGAACAACTAATGAAAAACTGTTTTTT. Its translation is CASSPRGTTNEKLFF.